These 20 T cell receptor beta chains were all obtained from the same sample, sequenced in a study of blood T cells in healthy people across ages. It was with a sample-barcoded 5' primer and a J-beta primer mix that a second PCR of roughly 6 to 12 cycles was run. MiXCR was run by TCRdb on the 5' RACE reads, yielding one entry per CDR3 protein. The data show 650,000 to 700,000 distinct CDR3 sequences, roughly 32% seen once. Source material: blood. The receptors were gathered from an elderly woman in good health.

Turning to this clonotype: This may stem from a read error, because a much larger clone lies one nucleotide away. The chain is built from TRBV6-2 or TRBV6-3 and TRBJ2-5; D assignment may be TRBD1 or TRBD2 (5 bases each). The CDR3 spans 12 residues. Trimming removed 4 bases from V and 11 bases from J, with 14 bases in between. CDR1 MNHEY and CDR2 SVGEGT come from the germline V gene. The CDR3 sequence: CASSSGTSRQYF. CDR3 DNA sequence: TGTGCCAGCAGTTCCGGGACCTCGAGGCAGTACTTC.

The DNA for the CDR3 is TGTGCCAGTGGCCTACTGGGGAGCAACTATGGCTACACCTTC. Translating gives CASGLLGSNYGYTF. This sequence joins TRBV19 and TRBJ1-2; D is ambiguous. The germline V gene encodes CDR1 LNHDA and CDR2 SQIVND (reference sequence). The CDR3 runs 14 residues. Between the trimmed V and J ends, which lost 8 bases and 2 bases, there was a span of 15 bases.

This clonotype was picked up many times. The chain combines TRBV20-1 with TRBJ2-5, with a weak D call TRBD1 (6 bases). Trimming left V 1 base short and J 1 base short, with 7 bases between. CDR1 DFQATT and CDR2 SNEGSKA come from the germline V gene (reference sequence). This CDR3 comprises 13 residues. The CDR3 is CSARGTAQETQYF. CDR3 nucleotide sequence: TGCAGTGCTAGAGGGACAGCCCAAGAGACCCAGTACTTC.

Many counts were recorded for this clonotype. This chain uses TRBV12-3 or TRBV12-4 with TRBJ2-1, with D hard to call. V lost 4 bases, J lost 10 bases, and 14 bases lay in between. This CDR3 has 13 amino acids. This CDR3 reads CASSSDSAGEQFF. CDR3 DNA sequence: TGTGCCAGCAGTTCCGACTCAGCCGGGGAGCAGTTCTTC.

This chain uses TRBV6-2 or TRBV6-3 with TRBJ2-3; D possibly matches TRBD1 or TRBD2 (7 bases each). Per the germline V gene, CDR1 is MNHEY and CDR2 is SVGEGT. This CDR3 comprises 16 residues. V was pared by 4 bases and J by 3 bases, with 17 bases between. This CDR3 is CASSLLRGGPTDTQYF. DNA for the CDR3: TGTGCCAGCAGTTTACTCAGGGGGGGGCCGACAGATACGCAGTATTTT.

This clonotype was detected ten times or more. This sequence joins TRBV5-5 and TRBJ1-1, with a weak D call TRBD1 (6 bases). Between the trimmed V and J ends, which lost 1 base and 5 bases, there was a span of 12 bases. This CDR3 has 14 amino acids. Germline CDR1 and CDR2: SGHKS and YYEKEE (reference sequence). Here the CDR3 DNA reads TGTGCCAGCAGCTTGAGAGGGGGGGAGACTGAAGCTTTCTTT. This gives the protein CASSLRGGETEAFF.

The chain recombines TRBV6-5 with TRBJ1-6; 8 bases match TRBD1. Per germline, CDR1 MNHEY and CDR2 SVGAGI. CDR3 length: 16 residues. V shed 0 bases and J 6 bases; nucleotides not matched to a gene: 4. In DNA, the CDR3 is TGTGCCAGCAGTTACTCCGGGACAGGTGTTAATTCACCCCTCCACTTT. Translation gives CASSYSGTGVNSPLHF.

The genes are TRBV7-9 and TRBJ2-6, with D possibly TRBD2 on 5 matching bases. V dropped 11 bases and J dropped 0 bases, with 20 bases sitting between them. CDR1 SEHNR and CDR2 FQNEAQ come from the germline V gene (reference sequence). This CDR3 spans 17 amino acids. CDR3 in amino acids: CAFDRGWESSGANVLTF. CDR3 coding DNA: TGTGCCTTCGATCGGGGTTGGGAGTCCTCTGGGGCCAACGTCCTGACTTTC. Looking up the rest from reference TRBV7-9 and TRBJ2-6 gives the full variable domain: DTGVSQNPRHKITKRGQNVTFRCDPISEHNRLYWYRQTLGQGPEFLTYFQNEAQLEKSRLLSDRFSAERPKGSFSTLEIQRTEQGDSAMYLCAFDRGWESSGANVLTFGAGSRLTVL.

The table lists this clonotype with a few counts. A much bigger clone sits one base away, suggesting this may be a read error. The chain is built from TRBV4-2 and TRBJ2-1; TRBD2 matches at 11 bases. Germline V gene sequence: CDR1 LGHNA, CDR2 YNFKEQ. With V trimmed by 2 bases and J by 13 bases, 10 bases remained unmatched. This CDR3 comprises 15 residues. The CDR3 DNA reads as TGTGCCAGCAGCCAACCCGGGACTAGCGGAGAGACCCAGTTCTTC. Protein: CASSQPGTSGETQFF.

This clonotype was counted ten times or more. This chain uses TRBV7-8 with TRBJ2-1, with D possibly being TRBD1 or TRBD2 (5 bases each). V shed 4 bases and J shed 8 bases, with 15 bases lying between them. Germline CDR1 reads SGHVS; CDR2 reads FQNEAQ. The CDR3 length is 14 residues. Here the CDR3 reads CASSSPGPPHEQFF. For the CDR3, the DNA is TGTGCCAGCAGCTCCCCGGGGCCACCCCATGAGCAGTTCTTC.

This clonotype was seen ten or more times. The rearrangement links TRBV11-2 to TRBJ2-3, with 8 bases aligning to TRBD1. After removal of 7 bases from V and 4 bases from J, the junction contained 1 base not matched to a gene. Germline loops: CDR1 SGHAT, CDR2 FQNNGV. This CDR3 has 12 residues. This chain's CDR3 is CASKTGADTQYF. CDR3 nucleotide sequence: TGTGCCAGCAAGACAGGGGCAGATACGCAGTATTTT. Drawing the rest from reference TRBV11-2 and TRBJ2-3, the complete variable domain is EAGVAQSPRYKIIEKRQSVAFWCNPISGHATLYWYQQILGQGPKLLIQFQNNGVVDDSQLPKDRFSAERLKGVDSTLKIQPAKLEDSAVYLCASKTGADTQYFGPGTRLTVL.

This clonotype was seen ten or more times. V gene TRBV24-1 combines with J gene TRBJ2-4; D unclear. This CDR3 region has 14 residues. Germline loops: CDR1 KGHDR, CDR2 SFDVKD. Between the trimmed V and J ends, which lost 8 bases and 0 bases, there was a span of 10 bases. CDR3 nucleotide sequence: TGTGCCACCATTGACTCTTTAGCCAAAAACATTCAGTACTTC. Its translation is CATIDSLAKNIQYF.

This clonotype was recorded at least ten times. The rearrangement uses TRBV15 and TRBJ2-3; TRBD2 matches 9 bases. The CDR3 length is 18 residues. CDR1 is LNHNV and CDR2 is YYDKDF in the germline V gene (reference sequence). The ends lost 1 base at V and 2 bases at J; junction bases unmatched: 10. The CDR3 loop reads CATSRVVAASGTTDTQYF. The CDR3 coding sequence is TGTGCCACCAGCAGAGTCGTGGCGGCTAGCGGGACCACAGATACGCAGTATTTT.

This chain joins TRBV6-4 and TRBJ2-1, with a weak D call TRBD2 (6 bases). Germline values: CDR1 MRHNA, CDR2 SNTAGT. With 5 bases removed from V and 6 bases from J, the gap between germline ends came to 14 bases. The CDR3 totals 14 residues. CDR3 nucleotide sequence: TGTGCCAGCAGTCCAGCGGGTCCACTCAATGAGCAGTTCTTC. Translated: CASSPAGPLNEQFF.

This clonotype has a count of ten or more. The rearrangement uses TRBV7-3 and TRBJ2-5; D uncertain. The CDR3 is 12 amino acids. Per germline, CDR1 SGHTA and CDR2 FQGTGA. Between the trimmed V and J ends, which lost 5 bases and 3 bases, there was a span of 7 bases. This CDR3 is CASSLLEETQYF. DNA of the CDR3: TGTGCCAGCAGCCTATTGGAAGAGACCCAGTACTTC.

The chain combines TRBV29-1 with TRBJ2-7; TRBD1 matches 11 bases. V lost 4 bases, J lost 6 bases, and 11 bases stayed unmatched. The CDR3 runs to 15 residues. The germline gives CDR1 SQVTM, CDR2 ANQGSEA. The CDR3 DNA follows: TGCAGCGTTGCGGCCGCACCGGGACAGGGGGGCGAGCAGTACTTC. Its protein product is CSVAAAPGQGGEQYF.

The gene calls are TRBV28 and TRBJ1-5; TRBD1 is a possible D gene (5 bases). The CDR3 has 13 amino acids. Germline assignment: CDR1 MDHEN and CDR2 SYDVKM. Trimming left V 9 bases short and J 4 bases short, with 13 bases between. DNA for the CDR3: TGTGCCAGTTTAAGGGGCAGGAATCAGCCCCAGCATTTT. Amino acid sequence: CASLRGRNQPQHF.

In its sample, this clonotype was seen many times. The chain has TRBV29-1 and TRBJ1-2; possibly TRBD1 for D (6 bases). V shed 6 bases and J shed 10 bases, with 21 bases lying between them. Germline lookup yields CDR1 SQVTM and CDR2 ANQGSEA. The CDR3 is 13 residues long. CDR3 in amino acids: CSVVGRGQSDYTF. Written as DNA, the CDR3 is TGCAGCGTGGTGGGCCGGGGACAAAGTGACTACACCTTC.

This chain connects TRBV29-1 to TRBJ2-5; no reliable D call. The CDR3 loop spans 12 amino acids. The germline V gene encodes CDR1 SQVTM and CDR2 ANQGSEA. The V end lost 6 bases, the J end lost 5 bases, and 13 bases lay between the germline ends. The CDR3 region has the DNA TGCAGCGTCCTACATGGAGTGGAGACCCAGTACTTC. Translating gives CSVLHGVETQYF.

This clonotype was found a few times. The V call is TRBV12-5, the J call TRBJ1-1; tentative D call: TRBD1 (5 bases). V lost 5 bases and J lost 4, with 20 bases in between. Germline-derived CDR1 and CDR2 are LGHNT and FRNRAP. The CDR3 consists of 16 residues. DNA for the CDR3: TGTGCTAGTGGTCCGCCCCAAGCGGGGGGAGGCACTGAAGCTTTCTTT. Its translation is CASGPPQAGGGTEAFF.